Below, one T cell receptor (beta chain) is given with its context. The CDR3 spans 16 residues. Germline V gene sequence: CDR1 LNHDA, CDR2 SQIVND (reference sequence). Trimming pared 5 bases from V and 2 bases from J, leaving 16 bases between. The assay was immunoSEQ multiplex PCR, and TCRdb's table has in-frame clones only and misses some. This table holds 200,000 to 300,000 clones, roughly 80% found once. The sample is drawn from a study of blood T cell repertoires in COVID-19. On the study more broadly: Sources were T cells, B-cell-depleted T cells, or PBMCs; the material itself was cDNA or gDNA.

Sequencing input: peripheral blood. The V and J genes are TRBV19 and TRBJ1-5; D is possibly TRBD1 (6 bases). The sequence was obtained from a woman aged 80 or over with COVID-19, enrolled during active disease. CDR3 amino acids: CASSPGRGIGNQPQHF. DNA for the CDR3: TGTGCCAGTAGTCCCGGCAGGGGAATCGGCAATCAGCCCCAGCATTTT.